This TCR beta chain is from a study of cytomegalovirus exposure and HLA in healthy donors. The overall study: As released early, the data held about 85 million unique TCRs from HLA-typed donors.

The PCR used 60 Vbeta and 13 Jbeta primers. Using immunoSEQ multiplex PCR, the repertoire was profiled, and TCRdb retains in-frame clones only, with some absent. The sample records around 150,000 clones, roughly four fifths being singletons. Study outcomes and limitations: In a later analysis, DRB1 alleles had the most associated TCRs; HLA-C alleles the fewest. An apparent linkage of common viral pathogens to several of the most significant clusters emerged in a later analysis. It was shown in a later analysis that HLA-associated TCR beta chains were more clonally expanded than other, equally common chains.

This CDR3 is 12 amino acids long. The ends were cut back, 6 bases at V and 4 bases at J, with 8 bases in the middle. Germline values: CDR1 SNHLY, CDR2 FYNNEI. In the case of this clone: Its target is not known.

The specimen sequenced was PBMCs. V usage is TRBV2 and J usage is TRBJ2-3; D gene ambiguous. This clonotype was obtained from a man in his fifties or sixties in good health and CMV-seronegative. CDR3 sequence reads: CASSRAADTQYF. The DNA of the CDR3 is TGTGCCAGCAGCCGCGCGGCAGATACGCAGTATTTT.